This T cell receptor beta chain was sequenced during a study of blood T cell repertoires in COVID-19. Study in general: Italy, Spain and the United States were the sources of the convalescent and acute COVID-19 samples. Sample material is recorded as cDNA or gDNA derived from T cells, B-cell-depleted T cells, or PBMCs.

Methods used by the authors: Reference gene primer amplification gave nucleated cell count estimates. The assay was immunoSEQ multiplex PCR, and TCRdb's table has in-frame clones only and misses some. V, J and clone size are those of that table, while D and trimming were read from the DNA. Of about 200,000 clones in the sample, 85% to 90% were seen once. Trimming at V came to 1 base and at J to 6 bases, leaving 5 bases not matched to a gene. Germline loops: CDR1 SNHLY, CDR2 FYNNEI. The CDR3 covers 14 residues. Sequenced input: peripheral blood. The chain employs TRBV2 and TRBJ2-7, with 8 bases matching TRBD1. This receptor was taken from a man aged 45-60 years with acute or convalescent COVID-19. CDR3 protein: CASSEGQGLSEQYF. The CDR3, as DNA: TGTGCCAGCAGTGAAGGACAGGGGCTTTCCGAGCAGTACTTC.